Reported below is one TCR beta chain. What it binds is not known. The table came from immunoSEQ multiplex PCR; TCRdb's copy has only in-frame clones and leaves some out. The profile shows under 200,000 clones, roughly 80% of them singletons. The CDR3 runs 15 residues. From germline, CDR1 is SGHNT and CDR2 YYREEE (reference sequence). V lost 3 bases and J lost 6; bases outside the gene matches: 9. This entry is derived from a study of cytotoxic CD8 clonotypes in ibrutinib-treated CLL. Whole-study context: For this cohort, patients were around eleven relapsed/refractory and around 16 treatment-naive, while some 18 were IGHV unmutated. Patients attained 25 or so partial and 2 complete responses; at median approximately 68 months, around 15 remained remitted while approximately 12 progressed. Findings and caveats of the study: Baseline levels of clonality went above those of age-matched healthy donors and moved with circulating CD8+ T-cell counts. Having risen at ibrutinib response, clonality had fallen back toward baseline by progression.

This TCR derives from a human donor with chronic lymphocytic leukemia. The chain is built from TRBV5-4 and TRBJ2-3, with TRBD2 identical over 8 bases. The sequencing used PBMCs, collected after 24 months of ibrutinib treatment. The CDR3 reads CASSSVAGGLDTQYF. CDR3 in DNA: TGTGCCAGCAGCTCGGTCGCGGGGGGCCTGGATACGCAGTATTTT.